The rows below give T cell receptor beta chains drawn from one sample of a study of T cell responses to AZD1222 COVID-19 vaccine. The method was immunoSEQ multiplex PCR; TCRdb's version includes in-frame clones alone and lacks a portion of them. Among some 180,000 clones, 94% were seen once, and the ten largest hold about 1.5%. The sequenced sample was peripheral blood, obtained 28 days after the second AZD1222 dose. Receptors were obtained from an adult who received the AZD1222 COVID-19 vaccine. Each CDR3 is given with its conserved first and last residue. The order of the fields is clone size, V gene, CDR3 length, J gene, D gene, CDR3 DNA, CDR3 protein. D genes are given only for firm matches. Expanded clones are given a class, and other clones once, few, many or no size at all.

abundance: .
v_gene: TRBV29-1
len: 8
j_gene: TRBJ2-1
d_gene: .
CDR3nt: TGCAGCGTTGGCGAGCAGTTCTTC
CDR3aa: CSVGEQFF

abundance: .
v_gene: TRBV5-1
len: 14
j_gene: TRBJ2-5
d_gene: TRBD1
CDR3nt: TGCGCCAGCAGCTTGGGACAGGGGGGTGAGACCCAGTACTTC
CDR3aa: CASSLGQGGETQYF

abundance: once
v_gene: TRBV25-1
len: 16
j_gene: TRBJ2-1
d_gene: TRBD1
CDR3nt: TGTGCCAGCAGTGAACACGGGACAGGTACCGACAATGAGCAGTTCTTC
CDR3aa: CASSEHGTGTDNEQFF

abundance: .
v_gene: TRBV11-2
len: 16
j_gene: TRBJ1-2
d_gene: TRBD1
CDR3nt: TGTGCCAGCAGCTCCTTAATCGACAGGGGGCAATATGGCTACACCTTC
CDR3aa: CASSSLIDRGQYGYTF

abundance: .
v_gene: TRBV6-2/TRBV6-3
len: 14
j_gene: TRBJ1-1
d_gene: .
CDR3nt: TGTGCCAGCAGTTATACTAACAGGAACACTGAAGCTTTCTTT
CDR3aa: CASSYTNRNTEAFF

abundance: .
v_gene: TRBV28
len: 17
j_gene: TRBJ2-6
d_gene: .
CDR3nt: TGTGCCAGCAGGGAACAGGGATTGGACTCTGGGGCCAACGTCCTGACTTTC
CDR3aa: CASREQGLDSGANVLTF

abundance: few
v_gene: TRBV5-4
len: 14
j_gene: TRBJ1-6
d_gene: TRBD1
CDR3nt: TGTGCCAGCAGCCGCTATACAGGGGATTCACCCCTCCACTTT
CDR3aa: CASSRYTGDSPLHF

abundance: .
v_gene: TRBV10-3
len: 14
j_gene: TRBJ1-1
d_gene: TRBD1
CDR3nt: TGTGCCATCAGTTCGACAGGGGCGAACACTGAAGCTTTCTTT
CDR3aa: CAISSTGANTEAFF

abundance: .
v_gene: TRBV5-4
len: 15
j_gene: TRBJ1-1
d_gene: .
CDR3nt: TGTGCCAGCAGCTTGTACCTGAGAGGGAACACTGAAGCTTTCTTT
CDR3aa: CASSLYLRGNTEAFF

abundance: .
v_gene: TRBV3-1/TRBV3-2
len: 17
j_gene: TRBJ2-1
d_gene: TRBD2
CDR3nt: TGTGCCAGCAGCCAATGGCTAGCGGGAGGTGTTGGCAATGAGCAGTTCTTC
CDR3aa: CASSQWLAGGVGNEQFF

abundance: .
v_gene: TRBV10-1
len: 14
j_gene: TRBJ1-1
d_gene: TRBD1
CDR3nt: TGCGCCAGCAGTGGGGACAGGGCGGACACTGAAGCTTTCTTT
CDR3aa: CASSGDRADTEAFF

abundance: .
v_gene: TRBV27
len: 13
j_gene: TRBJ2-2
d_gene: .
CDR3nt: TGTGCCAGCAGTTATTCCGGACCCGGGGAGCTGTTTTTT
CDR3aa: CASSYSGPGELFF

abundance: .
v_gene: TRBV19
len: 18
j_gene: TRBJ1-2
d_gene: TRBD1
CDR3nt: TGTGCCAGTAGTAGCTACCGGGACAGCGGGGTTTTTAACTATGGCTACACCTTC
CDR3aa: CASSSYRDSGVFNYGYTF

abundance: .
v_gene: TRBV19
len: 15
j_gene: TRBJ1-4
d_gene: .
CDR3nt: TGTGCCAGTAGTACGGTCAGGGGACCTAATGAAAAACTGTTTTTT
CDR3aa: CASSTVRGPNEKLFF

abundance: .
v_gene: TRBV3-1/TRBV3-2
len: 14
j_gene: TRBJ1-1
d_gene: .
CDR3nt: TGTGCCAGCAGCCAAGTAAGGGGGGTCACTGAAGCTTTCTTT
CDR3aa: CASSQVRGVTEAFF

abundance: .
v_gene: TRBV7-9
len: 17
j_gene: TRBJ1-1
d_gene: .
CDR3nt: TGTGCCAGCAGCTTAGTGGCGGGAACCCGAGGAAACACTGAAGCTTTCTTT
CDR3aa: CASSLVAGTRGNTEAFF

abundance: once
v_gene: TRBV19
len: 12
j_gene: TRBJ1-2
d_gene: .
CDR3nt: TGTGCCAGTAAAGCAGGGGCCTATGGCTACACCTTC
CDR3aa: CASKAGAYGYTF

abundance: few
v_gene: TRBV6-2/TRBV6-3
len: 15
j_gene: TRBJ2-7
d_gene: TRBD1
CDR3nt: TGTGCCAGCAGTTATGCAGGGGGCGCGTCCCACGAGCAGTACTTC
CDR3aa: CASSYAGGASHEQYF

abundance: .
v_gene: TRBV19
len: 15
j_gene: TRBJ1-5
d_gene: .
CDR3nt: TGTGCCAGTACATATGATCGGGGGGTGTATCAGCCCCAGCATTTT
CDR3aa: CASTYDRGVYQPQHF

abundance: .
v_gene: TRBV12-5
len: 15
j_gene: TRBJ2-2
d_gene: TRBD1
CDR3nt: TGTGCTAGTGGTCGGGACAGGGGTGTCGGCGGGGAGCTGTTTTTT
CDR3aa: CASGRDRGVGGELFF

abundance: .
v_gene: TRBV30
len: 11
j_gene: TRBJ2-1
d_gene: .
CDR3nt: TGTGCCTGGAGCCTAGCGAATGAGCAGTTCTTC
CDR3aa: CAWSLANEQFF

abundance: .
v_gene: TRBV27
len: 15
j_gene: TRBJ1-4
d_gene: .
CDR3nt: TGTGCCAGCAGCCTATTAGGGGCAACTAATGAAAAACTGTTTTTT
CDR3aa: CASSLLGATNEKLFF

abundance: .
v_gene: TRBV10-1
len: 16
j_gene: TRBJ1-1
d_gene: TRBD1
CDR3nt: TGCGCCAGCAGTGCCGGGACAGGGGCCGTGAACACTGAAGCTTTCTTT
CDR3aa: CASSAGTGAVNTEAFF

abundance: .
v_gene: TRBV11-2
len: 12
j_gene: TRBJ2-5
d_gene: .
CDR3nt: TGTGCCAGCAGCTACACAGGGTTCGACCAGTACTTC
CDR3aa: CASSYTGFDQYF

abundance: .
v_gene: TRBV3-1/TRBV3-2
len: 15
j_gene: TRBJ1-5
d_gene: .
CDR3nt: TGTGCCAGCAGCCAAGATTTTAGCGGGAATCAGCCCCAGCATTTT
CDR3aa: CASSQDFSGNQPQHF

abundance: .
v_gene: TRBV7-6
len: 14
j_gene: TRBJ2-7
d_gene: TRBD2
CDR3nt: TGTGCCAGCAGCCAAGCCGGGACTAGTAACGAGCAGTACTTC
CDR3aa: CASSQAGTSNEQYF

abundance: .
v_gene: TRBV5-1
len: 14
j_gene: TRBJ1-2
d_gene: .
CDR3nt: TGCGCCAGCTCGCCGGGGGACGGATCCTATGGCTACACCTTC
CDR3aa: CASSPGDGSYGYTF

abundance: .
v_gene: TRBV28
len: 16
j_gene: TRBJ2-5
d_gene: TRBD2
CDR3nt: TGTGCCAGCAGTGCTGTGGGAGGGGCGATCCAAGAGACCCAGTACTTC
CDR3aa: CASSAVGGAIQETQYF

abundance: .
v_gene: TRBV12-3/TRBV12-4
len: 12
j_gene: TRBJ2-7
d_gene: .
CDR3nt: TGTGCCAGCAGTTTAGCAGGGGGCGAGCAGTACTTC
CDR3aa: CASSLAGGEQYF

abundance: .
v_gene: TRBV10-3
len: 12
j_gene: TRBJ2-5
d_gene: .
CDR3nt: TGTGCCATCAGTGAAAGGGAAGAGACCCAGTACTTC
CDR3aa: CAISEREETQYF

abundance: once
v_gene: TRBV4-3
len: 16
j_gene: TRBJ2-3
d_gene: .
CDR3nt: TGCGCCAGCAGCCTAGATAGGGGGGCTTACACAGATACGCAGTATTTT
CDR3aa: CASSLDRGAYTDTQYF

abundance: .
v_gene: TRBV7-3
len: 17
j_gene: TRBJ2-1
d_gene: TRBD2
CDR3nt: TGTGCCAGCAGCCCCACCGGTCAAACTAGCGGGGCGAATGAGCAGTTCTTC
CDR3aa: CASSPTGQTSGANEQFF

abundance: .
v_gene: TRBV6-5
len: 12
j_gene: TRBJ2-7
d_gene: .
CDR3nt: TGTGCCACAAAGGGGGATACCTCCGAGCAGTACTTC
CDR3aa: CATKGDTSEQYF

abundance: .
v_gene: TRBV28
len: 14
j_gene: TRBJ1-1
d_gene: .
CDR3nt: TGTGCCAGCAGTTTATCGAGCGGTAACACTGAAGCTTTCTTT
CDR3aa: CASSLSSGNTEAFF

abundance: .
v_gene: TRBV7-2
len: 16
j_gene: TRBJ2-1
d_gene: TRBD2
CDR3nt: TGTGCCAGCAGCTCGTTCGCGGGGGGCCGGAACAATGAGCAGTTCTTC
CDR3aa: CASSSFAGGRNNEQFF

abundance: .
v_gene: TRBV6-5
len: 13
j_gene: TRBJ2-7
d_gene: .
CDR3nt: TGTGCCAGCAGTTACCGACAGTATAACGAGCAGTACTTC
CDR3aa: CASSYRQYNEQYF

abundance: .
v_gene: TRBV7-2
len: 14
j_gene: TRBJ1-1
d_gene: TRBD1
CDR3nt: TGTGCCAGCAGCTGGGGGACAGCCAACACTGAAGCTTTCTTT
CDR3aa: CASSWGTANTEAFF

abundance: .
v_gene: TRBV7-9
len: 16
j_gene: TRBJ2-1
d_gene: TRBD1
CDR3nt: TGTGCCAGCAGCTCGCACCGGGACAGGGCTTTTTGTGAGCAGTTCTTC
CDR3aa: CASSSHRDRAFCEQFF

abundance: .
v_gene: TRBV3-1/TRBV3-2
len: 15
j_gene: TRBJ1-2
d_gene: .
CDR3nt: TGTGCCAGCAGCCAAGTCTTCCGGACGGAGTATGGCTACACCTTC
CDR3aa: CASSQVFRTEYGYTF

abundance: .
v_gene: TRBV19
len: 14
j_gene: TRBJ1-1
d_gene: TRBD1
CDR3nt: TGTGCCAGTAGTCCGGACAGGTTGAACACTGAAGCTTTCTTT
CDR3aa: CASSPDRLNTEAFF

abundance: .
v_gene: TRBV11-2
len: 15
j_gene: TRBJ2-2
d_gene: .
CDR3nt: TGTGCCAGCAGCTTAGAGGGACTCCACACCGGGGAGCTGTTTTTT
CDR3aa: CASSLEGLHTGELFF

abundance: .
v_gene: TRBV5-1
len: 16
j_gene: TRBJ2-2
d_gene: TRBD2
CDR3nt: TGCGCCAGCAGCGTGGGACTAGCGGGAGGAACCGGGGAGCTGTTTTTT
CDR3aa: CASSVGLAGGTGELFF

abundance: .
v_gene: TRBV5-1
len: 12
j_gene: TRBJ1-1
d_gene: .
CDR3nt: TGCGCCAGCAGCCCAACCGGGACCCCAGAGGTCTTT
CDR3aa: CASSPTGTPEVF

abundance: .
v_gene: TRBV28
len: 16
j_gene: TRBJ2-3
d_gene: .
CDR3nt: TGTGCCAGCAGTTTTCACGAGGCGGCCTCTACAGATACGCAGTATTTT
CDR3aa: CASSFHEAASTDTQYF

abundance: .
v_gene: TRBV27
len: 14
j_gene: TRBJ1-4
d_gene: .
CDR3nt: TGTGCCAGCAGTTTGCGTCGGACTAATGAAAAACTGTTTTTT
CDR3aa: CASSLRRTNEKLFF

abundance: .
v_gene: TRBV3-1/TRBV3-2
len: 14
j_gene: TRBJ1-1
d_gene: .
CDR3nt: TGTGCCAGCAGCCAAGGCGCAATTGGTAACGGAGCTTTCTTT
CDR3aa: CASSQGAIGNGAFF

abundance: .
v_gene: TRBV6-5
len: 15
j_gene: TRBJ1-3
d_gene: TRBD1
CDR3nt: TGTGCCAGCAGGGGGGACAGGTACTCTGGAAACACCATATATTTT
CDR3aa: CASRGDRYSGNTIYF

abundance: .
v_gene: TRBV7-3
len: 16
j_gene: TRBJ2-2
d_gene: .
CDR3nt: TGTGCCAGCAGCTACGCGGGGCAACCGAACACCGGGGAGCTGTTTTTT
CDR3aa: CASSYAGQPNTGELFF

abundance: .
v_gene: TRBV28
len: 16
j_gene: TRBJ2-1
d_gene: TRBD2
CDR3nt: TGTGCCAGCAGTTTGACGACTAGCGGGAGCCACAATGAGCAGTTCTTC
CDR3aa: CASSLTTSGSHNEQFF

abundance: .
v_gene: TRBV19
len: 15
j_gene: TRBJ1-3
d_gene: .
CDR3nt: TGTGCCAGTAGTATAGACAGGGAGCGCGGAAACACCATATATTTT
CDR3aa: CASSIDRERGNTIYF

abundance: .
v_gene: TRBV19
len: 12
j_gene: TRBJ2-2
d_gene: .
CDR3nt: TGTGCCACACCTGCCTACACCGGGGAGCTGTTTTTT
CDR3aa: CATPAYTGELFF

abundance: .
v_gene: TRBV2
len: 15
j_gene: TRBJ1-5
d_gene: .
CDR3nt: TGTGCCAGCAGTACCGGGAGCCATAGCAATCAGCCCCAGCATTTT
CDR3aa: CASSTGSHSNQPQHF